This entry features one TCR beta chain sequence. This record comes from a study of PD-L1 blockade in urothelial cancer. About the study: Male sex and bladder-origin urothelial cancer were recorded for about 90% of the roughly 29 patients.

Specified time point: pretreatment peripheral blood. V lost 2 bases and J lost 0, with 11 bases in between. From germline, CDR1 is MDHEN and CDR2 SYDVKM. The length of the CDR3 is 15 residues. Libraries were prepared by immunoSEQ multiplex PCR; TCRdb keeps only in-frame clonotypes and omits some of them. The profile covers tens of thousands of clones, with approximately 81% appearing a single time and approximately 15% taken by the ten largest. This TCR was recovered from a man in his sixties with urothelial cancer. This chain connects TRBV28 to TRBJ2-7, with a weak D call TRBD1 (6 bases). This specimen consisted of PBMCs, obtained around atezolizumab (anti-PD-L1) treatment. CDR3 DNA sequence: TGTGCCAGCAGTTTAATTGGACAGCCCTCCTACGAGCAGTACTTC. Protein product: CASSLIGQPSYEQYF.